This T cell receptor beta chain was documented in a study of cytomegalovirus exposure and HLA in healthy donors (TCRdb year 2017). A note on the overall study: According to an earlier analysis of 587 of the donors, roughly 180 million T cells yielded over 90 million unique TCR beta sequences and more than 250 Gb of sequence data. About 310 gigabases of sequencing data and approximately 84 million unique TCR sequences were included in an early release covering 500 to 750 HLA-typed donors. Of the approximately 400 genotyped donors, approximately 82% fell in the genetic ancestry cluster associated with self-reported Caucasian donors. The aim of the study was to test whether cataloging public T cell receptors could identify signatures of past pathogen exposure. The study used immunosequencing to profile the T cell repertoires of hundreds of subjects and linked those repertoires to cytomegalovirus serostatus. In addition to the first cohort of approximately 670 subjects, a separate validation cohort of approximately 130 different subjects was used. To predict cytomegalovirus infection status, the study brought together high-throughput TCR immunosequencing, statistical association of individual TCRs with disease status, and machine learning. A later analysis re-examined previously published TCR beta repertoires from 600 to 700 donors and added high-resolution HLA genotyping to investigate patterns of TCR occurrence. The later analysis used no new phenotypic data to find candidate immune exposures, relying instead on TCR beta sequences and their occurrence across donors. In an earlier analysis of about 590 of the donors, high-throughput TCR beta sequencing was used to judge whether each TCR beta V gene segment behaved as functional or pseudogenic. Donor age, sex, ethnicity and CMV serostatus were compiled together with the repertoire data. In a later genetic analysis, genome-wide SNP genotypes for about 55% of the roughly 700 donors were used, and that subset was treated as a discovery cohort. Every repertoire in the discovery cohort had been generated on one and the same sequencing platform. Class I and class II HLA loci were covered by the typing at four-digit resolution. Typing coverage differed by locus: A, B, C, DRB1 and DQB1 were typed in roughly 620-640 donors, DQA1 in approximately 520, DPA1 in 600 to 610, and DPB1 in roughly 470. Because of strong linkage in the cohort, four or five DR-DQ haplotypes were treated as single units for association and clustering. Among 300 to 450 genotyped donors of the cohort, an average of about 240,000 unique TCR beta nucleotide sequences were sequenced per donor, 15% to 20% of them non-productive.

About this clone itself: Its antigen remains unidentified. It has no much larger one-base neighbor in the sample; base qualities were not kept.

The method behind the library was the immunoSEQ multiplex PCR assay. For the multiplex PCR, a mixture combining 60 forward primers for TCR Vbeta segments and 13 reverse primers for TCR Jbeta segments was used. The CDR3 region of rearranged TCR beta genes was amplified from genomic DNA by a multiplex PCR assay. The amplified TCR beta libraries were sequenced on the Illumina HiSeq System as 87-base-pair reads. The authors processed their data as follows. A later analysis counted tens of millions of unique TCR beta chains across the 670 or so repertoires, and about 10 million of these chains were shared by at least two donors. Raw reads were error-corrected and collapsed into unique sequences by a nearest-neighbor algorithm in which closely related sequences were merged to remove PCR and sequencing errors. CDR3 sequences were aligned to IMGT reference sequences to assign V, D and J gene segments. For a sequence to be retained, a match of at least six nucleotides was required to both a V gene segment and a J gene segment. A rearrangement counted as productive if the CDR3 had no stop codons and remained in frame with V and J, and every other rearrangement counted as non-productive. CDR3 was defined by IMGT convention, running from the second conserved V-encoded cysteine to the conserved J-encoded phenylalanine. Sequences without an unambiguous match to a single V gene segment were excluded from the earlier analysis of almost 600 of the donors. An earlier analysis of several hundred of the donors called V segments functional above 56.7% productive rearrangements and segregating when the between-donor standard deviation exceeded 5%. A statistical classification framework was built to diagnose cytomegalovirus status from the catalog of TCR beta chain sequences. A later analysis assigned V and J genes by comparing TCR nucleotide sequences with IMGT/GENE-DB human TR gene sequences. Using the TCRdist pipeline, a later analysis assigned CDR3 sequences along with most-parsimonious VDJ recombination scenarios. In a later analysis, each TCR beta chain was defined by its CDR3 amino acid sequence together with its V-gene family, and reads lacking a unique V-gene family were excluded. In a later analysis, 550 to 650 highly shared, low-generation-probability nucleotide sequences were removed to address suspected cross-contamination and a sequencing artifact. A later analysis calculated a clonal expansion index for each public chain from normalized within-repertoire ranks of inferred template counts. A later analysis computed generation probabilities with a VDJ recombination model fitted to out-of-frame rearrangements, and checked the results against IGoR. In a later analysis, TCR-TCR, TCR-HLA and TCR-CMV co-occurrence was scored with hypergeometric tests, and a repertoire-size bias correction was applied to TCR pairs. False discovery rates were estimated in a later analysis by permuting HLA or CMV assignments 20 times. In a later analysis, co-occurring TCRs were grouped using DBSCAN, and TCRdist sequence similarity was added for clustering within HLA-allele-positive subsets. Co-occurrence clustering excluded repertoires with fewer than 30,000 or more than 120,000 public chains, plus five with anomalous nucleotide sharing. The clones in this table, taken by TCRdb from immuneACCESS, are in-frame only. Not every clone is retained; where verified, under half of the shortfall comes from an unresolved V gene, and the cause of the rest is unknown. Clone size and V and J calls were adopted from that table, with D and trimming inferred from the DNA. Here the sample has some 150,000 clones; about four fifths occur a single time. The ten largest clones take up roughly a tenth of the sample.

The germline V gene (reference sequence) specifies LNHDA as CDR1 and SQIVND as CDR2. The junction shows trimming of 5 bases on V and 5 bases on J, plus 12 bases between the germline ends. Including cysteine and phenylalanine, the CDR3 has 14 amino acids. The retained sequence is limited to the CDR3, 42 bases, with the frame set at the first base. The cohort was made up of roughly 670 healthy bone marrow donors. At the time of sampling, every cohort member was nominally healthy, though immune exposures that went unrecorded were likely present. The donor tested CMV seropositive and was one of the 289 seropositive cohort members. A peripheral blood sample was collected from each donor, and TCR beta sequencing was performed on peripheral blood mononuclear cells. The Qiagen DNeasy Blood Extraction Kit was used to extract genomic DNA from the blood cell samples. Beyond this particular receptor, the publication reports: Because the 87-base-pair reads could not distinguish some IMGT-functional V segments, including TRBV6-2 and TRBV6-3, those segments were excluded. In a later analysis, the rate of TCR association differed among HLA loci, with DRB1 alleles having the most associated TCRs and HLA-C alleles having the fewest. HLA typing was unavailable for some donors at each locus, so association tests used only the typed subset. Presence/absence analyses assumed roughly uniform sequencing depth across donors, an assumption that may not hold. A later genetic analysis associated a missense DCLRE1C variant with V-gene and J-gene trimming of TCR beta chains, and an independent cohort replicated the association. A later analysis reported that several top co-occurrence clusters appeared linked to parvovirus B19, influenza, CMV and Epstein-Barr virus. Correlated functional status among segregating V segments might reflect linkage disequilibrium, but an unknown experimental factor could not be ruled out. The authors suggested that the approach could potentially be extended to other disease states and immunological phenotypes. The sequencing pipeline was judged likely to have produced a cluster of highly shared sequence variants as a technical artifact. Across donors, most TCR sequences were observed very rarely, whereas some public TCRs were present in many individuals. Immune exposure information for the cohort was limited to CMV serostatus. Because counts were too low, roughly 16 rarely observed V segments, including chromosome 9 orphons, were excluded from the earlier analysis of a few hundred of the donors. In a later genetic analysis, fewer N-insertions in productive TCRs were reported among donors in an Asian-associated ancestry cluster than the 666-donor mean. Compared with equally common non-associated chains, HLA-associated TCR beta chains in a later analysis were more clonally expanded and had lower generation probabilities. The study gave a list of 150 to 200 TCR beta chains associated with cytomegalovirus. Only TCR beta chains were sequenced in this cohort, and the absence of alpha or paired-chain data limited detectable features. The classifier was reported to diagnose cytomegalovirus status with high specificity and sensitivity in both the original and validation cohorts. In a later analysis, around 17,000 TCR beta sequences were associated with specific HLA alleles at a false discovery rate of 0.05. In a later analysis, most CMV-associated TCR beta chains were found to appear HLA-restricted, with HLA associations seemingly driven largely by CMV exposure. When HLA alleles, especially DR and DQ, strongly co-occurred, attributing TCR associations to individual alleles was difficult. A further reported finding was that TCR beta sequences accurately predicted the HLA-A and HLA-B alleles for most subjects in the first cohort. In vitro tests confirmed that a few of the cytomegalovirus-associated TCR beta chains recognize cytomegalovirus antigens. In an earlier analysis of several hundred of the donors, most TCR beta V segments were observed in productive rearrangements about 90% or about 30% of the time, broadly matching IMGT annotations.

The TCR sequence derives from a man aged 50-59 years in good health and CMV-seropositive. Here the chain combines TRBV19 and TRBJ2-2, and the D gene may be TRBD1, 5 bases matching. The sample comprised PBMCs. The CDR3 protein: CASSGAGWTGELFF. DNA sequence: TGTGCCAGTAGTGGGGCAGGGTGGACCGGGGAGCTGTTTTTT.